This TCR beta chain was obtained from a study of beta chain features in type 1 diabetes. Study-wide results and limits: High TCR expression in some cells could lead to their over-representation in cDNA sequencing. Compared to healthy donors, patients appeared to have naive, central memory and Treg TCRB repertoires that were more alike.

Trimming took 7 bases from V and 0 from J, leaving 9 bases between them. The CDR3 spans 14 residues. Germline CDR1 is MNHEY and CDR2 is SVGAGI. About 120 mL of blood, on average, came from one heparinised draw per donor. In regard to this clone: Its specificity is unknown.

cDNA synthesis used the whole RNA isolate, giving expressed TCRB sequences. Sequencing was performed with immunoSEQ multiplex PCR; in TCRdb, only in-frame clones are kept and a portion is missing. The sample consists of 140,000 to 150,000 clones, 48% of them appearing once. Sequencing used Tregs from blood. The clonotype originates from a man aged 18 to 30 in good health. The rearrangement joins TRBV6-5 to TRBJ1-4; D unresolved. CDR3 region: CASTAGATNEKLFF. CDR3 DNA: TGTGCCAGCACTGCTGGAGCAACTAATGAAAAACTGTTTTTT.